Listed below are T cell receptor beta chains from one sample, sequenced in a study of T cell changes during pregnancy in multiple sclerosis. Only in-frame clones appear in the TCRdb table, and some are missing; sequencing was by immunoSEQ multiplex PCR. Of around 42,000 clones in the sample, under 95% were seen once. The sequencing here drew on CD4+ T cells from peripheral blood mononuclear cells, taken in the third trimester of pregnancy. The receptors were sampled from a female donor with multiple sclerosis, enrolled in a pregnancy study. Each CDR3 is given with its conserved first and last residue. Each record gives: CDR3 protein, CDR3 DNA, V gene, D gene, clone size, J gene. A D gene is named only where the DNA matches it firmly. The listing skips clone size in some rows; elsewhere it reads once, few, many or a size class.

cdr3_aa: CASSFGGPGLKQETQYF; cdr3_nt: TGTGCCAGTAGTTTCGGAGGGCCGGGATTAAAGCAAGAGACCCAGTACTTC; v_call: TRBV19; d_call: -; clone_size: -; j_call: TRBJ2-5
cdr3_aa: CASTLGAPSNQPQHF; cdr3_nt: TGTGCCAGCACACTGGGGGCACCTAGCAATCAGCCCCAGCATTTT; v_call: TRBV28; d_call: -; clone_size: -; j_call: TRBJ1-5
cdr3_aa: CASSAQTGLGEKLFF; cdr3_nt: TGTGCCAGCAGCGCCCAAACAGGTTTAGGTGAAAAACTGTTTTTT; v_call: TRBV9; d_call: -; clone_size: few; j_call: TRBJ1-4
cdr3_aa: CASSLDGGSTDTQYF; cdr3_nt: TGTGCCAGCAGCTTGGACGGCGGGAGTACAGATACGCAGTATTTT; v_call: TRBV5-4; d_call: TRBD2; clone_size: -; j_call: TRBJ2-3
cdr3_aa: CASRFDRGRETQYF; cdr3_nt: TGCGCCAGCAGATTTGACAGGGGACGGGAGACCCAGTACTTC; v_call: TRBV5-1; d_call: TRBD1; clone_size: -; j_call: TRBJ2-5
cdr3_aa: CASSFHMVAGAFQTQYF; cdr3_nt: TGTGCCAGCAGTTTCCACATGGTAGCGGGAGCGTTTCAGACCCAGTACTTC; v_call: TRBV27; d_call: TRBD2; clone_size: -; j_call: TRBJ2-5
cdr3_aa: CAIGRGRDTGELFF; cdr3_nt: TGTGCCATCGGGCGTGGGCGGGACACCGGGGAGCTGTTTTTT; v_call: TRBV10-3; d_call: -; clone_size: -; j_call: TRBJ2-2
cdr3_aa: CASSPGPYGYTF; cdr3_nt: TGTGCCAGCAGCCCAGGTCCCTATGGCTACACCTTC; v_call: TRBV5-6; d_call: -; clone_size: -; j_call: TRBJ1-2
cdr3_aa: CASSRQGYEKLFF; cdr3_nt: TGTGCCAGCAGTAGGCAGGGATATGAAAAACTGTTTTTT; v_call: TRBV25-1; d_call: -; clone_size: -; j_call: TRBJ1-4
cdr3_aa: CASSQDPSGRDNEQFF; cdr3_nt: TGCGCCAGCAGTCAAGACCCTAGCGGGCGTGACAATGAGCAGTTCTTC; v_call: TRBV23-1; d_call: TRBD2; clone_size: -; j_call: TRBJ2-1
cdr3_aa: CAWSLDMNTEAFF; cdr3_nt: TGTGCCTGGAGTTTAGACATGAACACTGAAGCTTTCTTT; v_call: TRBV30; d_call: -; clone_size: -; j_call: TRBJ1-1
cdr3_aa: CASSESWRETQYF; cdr3_nt: TGTGCCAGCAGTGAATCGTGGAGAGAGACCCAGTACTTC; v_call: TRBV2; d_call: -; clone_size: -; j_call: TRBJ2-5
cdr3_aa: CASSLVTGGGQETQYF; cdr3_nt: TGTGCCAGCAGCTTAGTAACGGGAGGCGGGCAAGAGACCCAGTACTTC; v_call: TRBV7-2; d_call: TRBD2; clone_size: -; j_call: TRBJ2-5
cdr3_aa: CASSLTGTGPLLANVLTF; cdr3_nt: TGTGCCAGCAGCTTAACCGGGACAGGGCCCCTCTTGGCCAACGTCCTGACTTTC; v_call: TRBV5-4; d_call: TRBD1; clone_size: -; j_call: TRBJ2-6
cdr3_aa: CAIRGTGGIYGYTF; cdr3_nt: TGTGCCATCAGGGGGACAGGGGGCATCTATGGCTACACCTTC; v_call: TRBV10-3; d_call: TRBD1; clone_size: -; j_call: TRBJ1-2
cdr3_aa: CASSQGRTSGRLTDTQYF; cdr3_nt: TGCGCCAGCAGCCAGGGGAGGACTAGCGGGAGGTTAACAGATACGCAGTATTTT; v_call: TRBV4-1; d_call: TRBD2; clone_size: -; j_call: TRBJ2-3
cdr3_aa: CATSGTQIYEQYF; cdr3_nt: TGTGCCACCTCCGGGACTCAAATCTACGAGCAGTACTTC; v_call: TRBV11-2; d_call: -; clone_size: few; j_call: TRBJ2-7
cdr3_aa: CASSPLTSGVETQYF; cdr3_nt: TGTGCCAGCAGCCCACTGACTAGCGGGGTGGAGACCCAGTACTTC; v_call: TRBV5-6; d_call: TRBD2; clone_size: -; j_call: TRBJ2-5
cdr3_aa: CASSLRSGRVEQFF; cdr3_nt: TGCGCCAGCAGCTTGCGGAGCGGGAGGGTTGAGCAGTTCTTC; v_call: TRBV5-1; d_call: TRBD2; clone_size: -; j_call: TRBJ2-1
cdr3_aa: CASSETWTGGETQYF; cdr3_nt: TGTGCCAGCAGCGAAACCTGGACAGGGGGGGAGACCCAGTACTTC; v_call: TRBV11-2; d_call: TRBD1; clone_size: -; j_call: TRBJ2-5
cdr3_aa: CASRSGLMNTEAFF; cdr3_nt: TGTGCCAGCAGGTCAGGTCTTATGAACACTGAAGCTTTCTTT; v_call: TRBV5-5; d_call: -; clone_size: -; j_call: TRBJ1-1
cdr3_aa: CASSPDRGRGETQYF; cdr3_nt: TGTGCCAGCAGCCCGGACAGGGGGCGCGGTGAGACCCAGTACTTC; v_call: TRBV2; d_call: TRBD1; clone_size: -; j_call: TRBJ2-5
cdr3_aa: CASSLTSREDTQYF; cdr3_nt: TGTGCCAGCAGCCTGACTAGCAGGGAGGATACGCAGTATTTT; v_call: TRBV5-4; d_call: TRBD2; clone_size: -; j_call: TRBJ2-3
cdr3_aa: CASSARGPWGGYTF; cdr3_nt: TGTGCCAGTAGTGCCAGGGGGCCGTGGGGCGGCTACACCTTC; v_call: TRBV19; d_call: TRBD1; clone_size: -; j_call: TRBJ1-2
cdr3_aa: CASSPFGRGTYNEQFF; cdr3_nt: TGTGCCAGCAGCCCCTTTGGGAGAGGGACCTACAATGAGCAGTTCTTC; v_call: TRBV27; d_call: -; clone_size: -; j_call: TRBJ2-1